The rows below give T cell receptor beta chains drawn from one sample of a study of molecular identifiers for immune sequencing clone quantification. MiXCR, applied by TCRdb to the PCR reads, yields one record per CDR3 protein. The sample includes tens of thousands of distinct CDR3 sequences, roughly 18% of them seen just once. Sequencing was performed on naive CD8+ T cells from blood, with Jurkat cell RNA spiked in. The receptors derive from a human donor in good health. Some libraries in this study had Jurkat cell RNA spiked in. Each CDR3 is given with its conserved first and last residue. D genes are given only for firm matches. Expanded clones get a size class; other rows say once, few or many, or leave the size out.

V gene	clone size	D gene	J gene	CDR3 DNA	CDR3 protein
TRBV9	medium-sized	TRBD2	TRBJ2-2	TGTGCCAGCAGCGCGACCGCTAGCGGGAGAATTACCGGGGAGCTGTTTTTT	CASSATASGRITGELFF
TRBV9	many	-	TRBJ2-1	TGTGCCAGCAGCGTTTGGGGCAATGAGCAGTTCTTC	CASSVWGNEQFF
TRBV15	many	-	TRBJ2-2	TGTGCCACCAGCAGACTCCTCTCTGAGGGGGAGCTGTTTTTT	CATSRLLSEGELFF
TRBV27	-	-	TRBJ2-1	TGTGCCAGCAGTTTACCCTCACGCGAGCAGTTCTTC	CASSLPSREQFF
TRBV7-2	few	-	TRBJ2-4	TGTGCCAGCAGCTTAGAGGTTGGGGTAGTGAGCATTCAGTACTTC	CASSLEVGVVSIQYF
TRBV19	-	-	TRBJ2-1	TGTGCCTGTAGTATGGCGGCTATTATATGCAATGAGCAGTTCTTC	CACSMAAIICNEQFF
TRBV7-9	few	-	TRBJ2-1	TGTGCCAACACCTCGACAGGCCGGTCCTACAATGAGCAGTTCTTC	CANTSTGRSYNEQFF
TRBV28	many	-	TRBJ2-7	TGTGCCAGCAGTACCCCGGGCCGTTACTACGAGCAGTACTTC	CASSTPGRYYEQYF
TRBV6-2/TRBV6-3	-	TRBD2	TRBJ2-3	TGTGCCAGCAAAAGGCTAGCGGGAGTGTCAGATACGCAGTATTTT	CASKRLAGVSDTQYF
TRBV6-2/TRBV6-3	many	TRBD1	TRBJ2-5	TGTGCCAGCAGACCCGACAGGGGATTGAACCAAGAGACCCAGTACTTC	CASRPDRGLNQETQYF
TRBV4-1	many	-	TRBJ2-2	TGCGCCAGCAGCCAACTGGGTACCGGGGAGCTGTTTTTT	CASSQLGTGELFF
TRBV28	many	-	TRBJ2-2	TGTGCCAGCAGTGGACAGGGAGGGACCGGGGAGCTGTTTTTT	CASSGQGGTGELFF
TRBV27	few	-	TRBJ2-2	TGTGCCAACCGTATCAGGGGCACCGGGGAGCTGTTTTTT	CANRIRGTGELFF
TRBV7-6	many	TRBD2	TRBJ2-7	TGTGCCAGCAGCCGGGGAGGGAGGGTTGGCGAGCAGTACTTC	CASSRGGRVGEQYF
TRBV28	many	-	TRBJ2-5	TGTGCCAGCAGCCCCGTTCTGGGGGTTGGATACCAAGAGACCCAGTACTTC	CASSPVLGVGYQETQYF
TRBV27	-	-	TRBJ2-1	TGTGCCAGCGCGCCCCAGGGCCACCTCTACAATGAGCAGTTCTTC	CASAPQGHLYNEQFF
TRBV7-6	many	TRBD2	TRBJ2-3	TGTGCCAGCAGCTTAAGAACTAGCGGGAGGGCTACAGATACGCAGTATTTT	CASSLRTSGRATDTQYF
TRBV4-1	many	TRBD2	TRBJ2-7	TGCGCCAGCAGCCAAGATCTAGGGCGGGAGTTTTACTACGAGCAGTACTTC	CASSQDLGREFYYEQYF
TRBV13	-	TRBD1	TRBJ2-7	TGTGCCAGCAGCTTAGGGACAGGGGGAATCCTGGAGCAGTACTTC	CASSLGTGGILEQYF
TRBV7-9	many	TRBD2	TRBJ2-7	TGTGCCAGCAGCTCCCCGGGACTAGCGGATACCTACGAGCAGTACTTC	CASSSPGLADTYEQYF
TRBV28	few	TRBD2	TRBJ2-1	TGTGCCAGCAATATAGCGGGAGGCTCCTACAATGAGCAGTTCTTC	CASNIAGGSYNEQFF
TRBV7-9	many	TRBD2	TRBJ2-1	TGTGCCAGCAGCGCGACTAGCCCCAATGAGCAGTTCTTC	CASSATSPNEQFF
TRBV12-3/TRBV12-4	many	-	TRBJ2-7	TGTGCCAGCTCGGTTGTGACGGTCGAGCAGTACTTC	CASSVVTVEQYF
TRBV27	-	-	TRBJ2-7	TGTGCCGGCAGTTTAGGTCCCGGGACCAGGGGGCAGTACTTC	CAGSLGPGTRGQYF
TRBV7-6	many	-	TRBJ2-5	TGTGCCAGCAGCTTCGGCGCTGGCGGAGAGACCCAGTACTTC	CASSFGAGGETQYF
TRBV4-2	-	TRBD2	TRBJ2-1	TGTGCCAGCAGCCAACCTAGCGGGGCCGACCGGCATGAGCAGTTCTTC	CASSQPSGADRHEQFF
TRBV2	few	-	TRBJ2-7	TGTGCCAGCAGTGAGGGGGCAGGTTACTACGAGCAGTACTTC	CASSEGAGYYEQYF